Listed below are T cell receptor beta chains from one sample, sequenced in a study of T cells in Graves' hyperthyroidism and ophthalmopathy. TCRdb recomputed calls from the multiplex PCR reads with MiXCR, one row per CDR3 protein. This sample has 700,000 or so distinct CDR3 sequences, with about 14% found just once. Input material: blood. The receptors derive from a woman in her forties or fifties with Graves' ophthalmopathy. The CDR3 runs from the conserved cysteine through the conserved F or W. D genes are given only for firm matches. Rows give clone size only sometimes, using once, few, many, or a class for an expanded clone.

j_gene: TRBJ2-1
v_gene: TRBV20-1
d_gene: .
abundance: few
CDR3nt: TGCAGTGCTAGTGGGGGGAGCTCCTACAATGAGCAGTTCTTC
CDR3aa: CSASGGSSYNEQFF

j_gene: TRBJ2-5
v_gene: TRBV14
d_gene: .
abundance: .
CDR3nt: TGTGCCAGCAGCCAAGGCAATTATGAGTACTTC
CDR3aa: CASSQGNYEYF

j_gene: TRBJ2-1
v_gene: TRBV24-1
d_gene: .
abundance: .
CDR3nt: TGTGCCACCAGTGACGCTACAGAGATGGGGTTCTTC
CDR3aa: CATSDATEMGFF

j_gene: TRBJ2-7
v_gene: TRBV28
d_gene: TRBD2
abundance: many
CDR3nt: TGTGCCAGCAGAGGCGGGAGGAGCTCCTACGAGCAGTACTTC
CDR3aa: CASRGGRSSYEQYF

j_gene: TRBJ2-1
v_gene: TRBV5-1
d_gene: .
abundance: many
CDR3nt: TGCGCCAGCAGCTTGGACGGACGCGGCAATGAGCAGTTCTTC
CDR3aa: CASSLDGRGNEQFF

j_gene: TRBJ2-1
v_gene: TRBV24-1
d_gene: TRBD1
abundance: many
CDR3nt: TGTGCCACCAGTGACCCGGGACAGAATTTTAGGAATGAGCAGTTCTTC
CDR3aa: CATSDPGQNFRNEQFF

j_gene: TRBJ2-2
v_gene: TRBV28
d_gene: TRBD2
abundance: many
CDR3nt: TGTGCCAGCAGTATTTGGACTAGCGGGAGATATGGGATTACCGGGGAGCTGTTTTTT
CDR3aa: CASSIWTSGRYGITGELFF

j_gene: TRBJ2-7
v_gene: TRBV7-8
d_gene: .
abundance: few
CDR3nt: TGTGCCAGCAGCTACTCCCTGAGCTTAATTTCCTACGAGCAGCACTTC
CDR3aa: CASSYSLSLISYEQHF

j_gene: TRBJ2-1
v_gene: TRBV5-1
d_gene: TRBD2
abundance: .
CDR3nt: TGCGCCAGCAGGAGTCTAGCGGTCTACAATGAGCAGTTCTTC
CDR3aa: CASRSLAVYNEQFF

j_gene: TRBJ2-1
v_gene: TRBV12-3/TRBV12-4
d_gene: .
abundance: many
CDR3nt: TGTGCCAGCAGTCGCAAAATCCTAGCTCCTCAGTTCTTC
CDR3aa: CASSRKILAPQFF

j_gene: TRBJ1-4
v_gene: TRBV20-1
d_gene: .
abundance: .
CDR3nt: TGCAGTGCTAGTAAGAGGGAAAAACTGTTTTTT
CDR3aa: CSASKREKLFF

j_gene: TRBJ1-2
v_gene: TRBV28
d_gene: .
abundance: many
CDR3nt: TGTGCCAGCAGTTTTCAGGGAGGGGTTAACGGCTACACCTTC
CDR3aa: CASSFQGGVNGYTF

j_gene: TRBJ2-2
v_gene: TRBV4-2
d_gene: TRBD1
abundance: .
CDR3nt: TGTGCCAGCAGCCAAGATCGAGGGACAGGATACACCGGGGAGCTGTTTTTT
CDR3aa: CASSQDRGTGYTGELFF

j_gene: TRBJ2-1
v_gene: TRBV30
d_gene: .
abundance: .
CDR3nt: TGTGCCTGGAATAGGAGGACTATCAATGAGCAGTTCTTC
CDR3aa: CAWNRRTINEQFF

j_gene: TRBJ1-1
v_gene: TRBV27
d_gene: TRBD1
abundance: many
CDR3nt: TGTGCCAGCAGTTCCATTTTACGACAGGGCTTGGGGACTGAAGCTTTCTTT
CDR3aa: CASSSILRQGLGTEAFF

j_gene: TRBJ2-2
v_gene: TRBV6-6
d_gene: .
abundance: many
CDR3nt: TGTGCCAGCAGTTACTCGGGGCTAGCAAGGGACACCGGGGAGCTGTTTTTT
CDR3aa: CASSYSGLARDTGELFF

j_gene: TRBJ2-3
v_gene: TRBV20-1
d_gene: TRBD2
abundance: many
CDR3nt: TGCAGTGCTCATCCGGAGCTAGCGGGAGAGGAGTATTTT
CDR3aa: CSAHPELAGEEYF

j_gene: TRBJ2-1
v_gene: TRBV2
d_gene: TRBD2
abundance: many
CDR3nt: TGTGCCAGCAATTTAGCGGGAGCCAATGAGCAGTTCTTC
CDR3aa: CASNLAGANEQFF

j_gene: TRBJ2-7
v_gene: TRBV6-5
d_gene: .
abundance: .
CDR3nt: TGTGCCAGCAGTTACTCGTTTCCGGGGCAGTACGAGCAGTACTTC
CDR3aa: CASSYSFPGQYEQYF

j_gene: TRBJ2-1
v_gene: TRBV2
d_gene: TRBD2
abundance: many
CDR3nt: TGTGCCAGCAGTGAAGCGCGTTGGCTAGCGGAAAATGAGCAGTTCTTC
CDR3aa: CASSEARWLAENEQFF

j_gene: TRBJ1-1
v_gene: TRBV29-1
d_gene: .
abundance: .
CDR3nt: TGCAGCGTTAGTGACACTGAAGCTTTCTTT
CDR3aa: CSVSDTEAFF

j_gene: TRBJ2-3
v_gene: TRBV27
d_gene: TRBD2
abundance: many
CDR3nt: TGTGCCAGCAGAACCCAATCCCTAGCGGGAGGGCCCACAGATACGCAGTATTTT
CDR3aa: CASRTQSLAGGPTDTQYF

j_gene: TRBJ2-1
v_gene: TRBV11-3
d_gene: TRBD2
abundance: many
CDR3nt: TGTGCCAGCAGCTTAGGGCCCGGGCGGGAGAGGTTGAATGAGCAGTTCTTC
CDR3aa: CASSLGPGRERLNEQFF

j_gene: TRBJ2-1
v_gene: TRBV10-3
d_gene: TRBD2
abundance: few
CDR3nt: TGTGCCATCAGACAAGCGGGAGGGAGCTCCTACAATGAGCAGTTCTTC
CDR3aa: CAIRQAGGSSYNEQFF

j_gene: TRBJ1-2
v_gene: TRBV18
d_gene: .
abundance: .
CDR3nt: TGTGCCAGCTCACCACCGGCGTTCCAGGGCGACTATGGCTACACCTTC
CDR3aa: CASSPPAFQGDYGYTF